Following are 2 T cell receptor beta chains from one sample sequenced in a study of a mutant IDH1 vaccine in newly diagnosed glioma. Libraries were prepared by immunoSEQ multiplex PCR; TCRdb keeps only in-frame clonotypes and omits some of them. Found here are approximately 110,000 clones, around 90% of them singletons; the top ten hold 0.6% to 0.7%. Time point defined: week 11, during vaccination. With topical imiquimod, each dose of the vaccine consisted of 300 ug of mutant IDH1 20-mer peptide. Their cognate antigens are unknown. This specimen consisted of PBMCs, obtained from a glioma patient whose treatment included an IDH1 peptide vaccine. The receptors come from a woman in her forties or fifties with glioma.

The V call is TRBV19, the J call TRBJ1-5, with 8 bases fitting TRBD1. The trim removed 5 bases at V and 7 bases at J, leaving 10 bases unmatched. Germline V CDR1 and CDR2: LNHDA, SQIVND (reference sequence). The CDR3 is made up of 15 amino acids. In nucleotides, the CDR3 is TGTGCCAGTAGTCGGCAGGGGGCATCAGGACAGCCCCAGCATTTT. Protein: CASSRQGASGQPQHF. Combining the CDR3 with reference TRBV19 and TRBJ1-5 gives the whole variable domain DGGITQSPKYLFRKEGQNVTLSCEQNLNHDAMYWYRQDPGQGLRLIYYSQIVNDFQKGDIAEGYSVSREKKESFPLTVTSAQKNPTAFYLCASSRQGASGQPQHFGDGTRLSIL.

Here the CDR3 DNA reads TGTGCCAGCTCAGCCGCCGCGGGATACAATGAGCAGTTCTTC. It is translated as CASSAAAGYNEQFF. The rearrangement links TRBV18 to TRBJ2-1; perhaps TRBD2 as D (6 bases). There are 14 residues in the CDR3. Trimming cost V 5 bases and J 4 bases, with 12 bases left between them. Germline assignment: CDR1 KGHSH and CDR2 LQKENI.